This TCR beta chain was sequenced in a study of shared clonotypes between healthy human individuals. Whole-study context: Aged between 18 and 49, the donors were two women and three men. Whole-study findings and limits: Non-shared clonotypes displayed generation probabilities falling below those of clonotypes present in all four donors. Sampling was confined to blood; repertoires within tissues likely differ.

Subsets obtained from CD4+ cells comprised CD45RA+ naive and CD45RA-negative memory cells. With 3 bases clipped from V and 0 bases from J, the junction kept 2 bases outside the gene matches. The CDR3 spans 15 residues. Germline V gene sequence: CDR1 SGHNT, CDR2 YYREEE (reference sequence). Assay used: immunoSEQ multiplex PCR; TCRdb lists only in-frame clones, some missing. This table has 1.4 million to 1.5 million clones, roughly 95% appearing once. With respect to this clone: The antigen remains undetermined. The same CDR3 can be traced to other DNA sequences in this sample.

This sequence was found in a man aged 25 to 40 in good health. The sequencing sample was made of naive CD4+ T cells sorted from blood. Subset denoted: CD45RA+ positively selected. The rearrangement links TRBV5-4 to TRBJ2-1, with TRBD2 matching 8 bases. In nucleotides, the CDR3 is TGTGCCAGCAGCTCCCGGGGGGGCTCCTACAATGAGCAGTTCTTC. Translating gives CASSSRGGSYNEQFF.